Listed here are 21 T cell receptor beta chains from one sample, sequenced in a study of blood T cell repertoires in COVID-19. Repertoires were generated with immunoSEQ multiplex PCR, while TCRdb's copy carries only in-frame clones and drops some. Among about 410,000 clones listed, approximately 90% were seen once. The sequenced sample consisted of peripheral blood. The receptors originated from a woman aged 30 to 39 with active or convalescent COVID-19.

The chain links TRBV18 to TRBJ1-3; no clear D. This CDR3 comprises 16 residues. V dropped 3 bases and J dropped 0 bases, with 12 bases sitting between them. Germline V gene lookup returns CDR1 KGHSH and CDR2 LQKENI. The CDR3 loop is CASSPVRISSGNTIYF. CDR3 in DNA: TGTGCCAGCTCACCGGTCAGAATCTCCTCTGGAAACACCATATATTTT.

This clone was seen more than once but under ten times. V usage is TRBV16 and J usage is TRBJ1-2; 9 nucleotides match TRBD1. Germline V gives CDR1 KGHSY, CDR2 FQNENV. The ends lost 3 bases at V and 2 bases at J; junction bases unmatched: 7. This CDR3 comprises 16 residues. The CDR3 nucleotides are TGTGCCAGCAGCCAGTCCGGGACAGGGCAGAACTATGGCTACACCTTC. Protein product: CASSQSGTGQNYGYTF.

The chain links TRBV5-1 to TRBJ2-3; a weak D match, TRBD2 (6 bases). V was clipped by 0 bases and J by 0 bases, with 14 bases between them. The CDR3 is 17 residues long. Germline values: CDR1 SGHRS, CDR2 YFSETQ. The CDR3 protein is CASSLVVSGDSTDTQYF. The CDR3 DNA is TGCGCCAGCAGCTTGGTGGTTAGCGGTGATAGCACAGATACGCAGTATTTT.

V is TRBV7-2 and J is TRBJ1-2, with 7 bases identical to TRBD1. The CDR3 has 15 residues. From germline, CDR1 is SGHTA and CDR2 FQGNSA. Trimming cost V 4 bases and J 6 bases; bases outside gene matches: 11. The CDR3 reads CASSSYRGARDGYTF. The CDR3 nucleotides read TGTGCCAGCAGCTCCTACAGGGGCGCTCGGGATGGCTACACCTTC.

Concerning this clone itself: No DNA is shown, since the ends of the CDR3 on it are uncertain; the CDR3 is the one TCRdb lists. The rearrangement links TRBV9 to TRBJ2-3; TRBD1 is the table's D call and was not checked against the DNA. The CDR3 is 16 amino acids in total, end residues counted. CDR1 SGDLS and CDR2 YYNGEE come from the germline V gene. CDR3 residues: CASSILVGAGTDTQYF.

The genes are TRBV2 and TRBJ2-7, with D maybe TRBD1 (5 bases). Germline lookup yields CDR1 SNHLY and CDR2 FYNNEI. Between the trimmed V and J ends, which lost 8 bases and 7 bases, there was a span of 12 bases. The CDR3 has 11 amino acids. CDR3 nucleotide sequence: TGTGCCAGCTTACAAGGGGCGGAGCAGTACTTC. It specifies CASLQGAEQYF.

The chain has TRBV6-1 and TRBJ1-6; 7 bases agree with TRBD1. The CDR3 spans 16 residues. In germline, CDR1 is MNHNS, CDR2 SASEGT. V trimming: 1 base; J trimming: 7 bases; junction bases outside the gene matches: 7. The CDR3 bases are TGTGCCAGCAGTGAAGATTCCGGGACAGCGAATTCACCCCTCCACTTT. It yields the protein CASSEDSGTANSPLHF.

The rearrangement links TRBV7-2 to TRBJ2-1; D perhaps matches TRBD1 (6 bases). CDR3 length: 15 amino acids. The germline V gene has CDR1 SGHTA and CDR2 FQGNSA. Trimming took 10 bases from V and 0 from J, leaving 16 bases between them. The CDR3: CATNRDHSSYNEQFF. The CDR3, as DNA: TGTGCCACCAACAGGGACCACAGCTCCTACAATGAGCAGTTCTTC.

V usage is TRBV11-2 and J usage is TRBJ1-1; D gene ambiguous. This CDR3 has 13 residues. Germline V gives CDR1 SGHAT, CDR2 FQNNGV. V lost 2 bases and J lost 1, with 5 bases in between. For the CDR3, the DNA is TGTGCCAGCAGCTTAAACAGGAACACTGAAGCTTTCTTT. It translates to CASSLNRNTEAFF.

The chain employs TRBV19 and TRBJ2-7, with D perhaps matching TRBD2 (6 bases). The CDR3 covers 14 residues. Germline CDR1 reads LNHDA; CDR2 reads SQIVND (reference sequence). V was trimmed by 4 bases and J by 3 bases, leaving 13 bases between them. CDR3 in amino acids: CASSTPGRDYEQYF. DNA of the CDR3: TGTGCCAGTAGTACCCCCGGGCGGGACTACGAGCAGTACTTC. The full variable domain, completed using reference TRBV19 and TRBJ2-7, is DGGITQSPKYLFRKEGQNVTLSCEQNLNHDAMYWYRQDPGQGLRLIYYSQIVNDFQKGDIAEGYSVSREKKESFPLTVTSAQKNPTAFYLCASSTPGRDYEQYFGPGTRLTVT.

Regarding this clone: The sample holds other DNA sequences that translate to the same CDR3. V gene TRBV15 combines with J gene TRBJ1-2; D perhaps matches TRBD1 (5 bases). Trimming shortened V by 0 bases and J by 2 bases, and 7 bases separated the two germline ends. Per germline, CDR1 LNHNV and CDR2 YYDKDF (reference sequence). The CDR3 has 14 residues. This chain's CDR3 is CATSRERGNYGYTF. CDR3 in DNA: TGTGCCACCAGCAGAGAACGGGGGAACTATGGCTACACCTTC.

The rearrangement joins TRBV29-1 to TRBJ2-5; 9 nucleotides align to TRBD2. Looked up from germline, CDR1 is SQVTM and CDR2 is ANQGSEA. This CDR3 is built from 17 residues. V was clipped by 7 bases and J by 4 bases; unmatched bases: 19. The CDR3 region is CSAMRGGNGRAGETQYF. DNA of the CDR3: TGCAGCGCCATGCGGGGGGGGAACGGGAGGGCCGGAGAGACCCAGTACTTC.

The gene calls are TRBV19 and TRBJ2-1, with a possible D match to TRBD2 (5 bases). The CDR3 is made up of 14 amino acids. Trimming cost V 7 bases and J 8 bases, with 18 bases left between them. CDR1 and CDR2 from the germline V gene are LNHDA and SQIVND (reference sequence). The CDR3 region has the DNA TGTGCCAGTACTTCCCTAGCTTCATCAGATGAGCAGTTCTTC. This gives the protein CASTSLASSDEQFF.

This chain joins TRBV7-9 and TRBJ2-1, with D hard to call. Looked up from germline, CDR1 is SEHNR and CDR2 is FQNEAQ (reference sequence). V lost 5 bases, J lost 10 bases, and 12 bases lay in between. This CDR3 is 12 amino acids long. The CDR3 nucleotides read TGTGCCAGCAGCCACCCAGTTTCGGAGCAGTTCTTC. Protein product: CASSHPVSEQFF. The entire variable domain, with the rest obtained from reference TRBV7-9 and TRBJ2-1, is as follows: DTGVSQNPRHKITKRGQNVTFRCDPISEHNRLYWYRQTLGQGPEFLTYFQNEAQLEKSRLLSDRFSAERPKGSFSTLEIQRTEQGDSAMYLCASSHPVSEQFFGPGTRLTVL.

This rearrangement joins TRBV5-6 to TRBJ1-5, with D possibly matching TRBD1 (5 bases). The germline V gene has CDR1 SGHDT and CDR2 YYEEEE. This CDR3 is built from 16 residues. V was pared by 0 bases and J by 2 bases, with 12 bases between. The CDR3 DNA reads TGTGCCAGCAGCTTGGCCAACCAGGGCCGCAATCAGCCCCAGCATTTT. Translation: CASSLANQGRNQPQHF.

The CDR3 coding sequence is TGTGCCAGCTCCATTACAGGGACCTACGAGCAGTACTTC. Its translation: CASSITGTYEQYF. This rearrangement joins TRBV25-1 to TRBJ2-7, with D possibly matching TRBD1 (6 bases). The CDR3 length is 13 residues. Germline-derived CDR1 and CDR2 are MGHDK and SYGVNS. Trimming shortened V by 8 bases and J by 2 bases, and 13 bases separated the two germline ends.

This rearrangement joins TRBV7-9 to TRBJ2-2; 11 bases match TRBD2. The CDR3 loop spans 15 amino acids. Trimming cost V 4 bases and J 7 bases; bases outside gene matches: 5. Germline V CDR1 and CDR2: SEHNR, FQNEAQ (reference sequence). The CDR3: CASSSTSGGIGELFF. The CDR3 bases are TGTGCCAGCAGCTCAACTAGCGGGGGTATCGGGGAGCTGTTTTTT.

Concerning this clone itself: At one end the junction does not follow the germline gene, possibly because of a read error. The gene calls are TRBV25-1 and TRBJ2-3; D possibly corresponds to TRBD1 (5 bases). Germline CDR1 and CDR2: MGHDK and SYGVNS. This CDR3 is 15 amino acids long. CDR3 region: CASSESGSRADAQYF. The CDR3 region has the DNA TGTGCCAGCAGTGAGTCGGGCTCCAGGGCAGATGCGCAGTATTTT.

The chain's CDR3 is CASSSDRGSNQPQHF. The CDR3 region has the DNA TGTGCCAGTAGTAGCGACAGGGGAAGCAATCAGCCCCAGCATTTT. This chain connects TRBV19 to TRBJ1-5; the match to TRBD1 covers 8 bases. The CDR3 loop spans 15 amino acids. Germline V CDR1 and CDR2: LNHDA, SQIVND (reference sequence). Germline trimming cut 4 bases from V and 1 base from J; bases unmatched to any gene: 3.

The chain joins TRBV3-1 (or the pseudogene TRBV3-2) to TRBJ2-2, with D hard to call. Germline values: CDR1 LGHDT, CDR2 YNNKEL (reference sequence). CDR3 length: 13 residues. Trimming cost V 1 base and J 6 bases, with 6 bases left between them. CDR3 sequence: CASSQARPGELFF. The CDR3, as DNA: TGTGCCAGCAGCCAAGCCCGTCCCGGGGAGCTGTTTTTT.

The chain couples TRBV6-5 to TRBJ1-1; the match to TRBD1 covers 7 bases. The germline V gene encodes CDR1 MNHEY and CDR2 SVGAGI. With V trimmed by 4 bases and J by 5 bases, 1 base remained unmatched. The CDR3 is 12 amino acids. For the CDR3, the DNA is TGTGCCAGCAGTTCGACAGGGACTGAAGCTTTCTTT. It is translated as CASSSTGTEAFF.